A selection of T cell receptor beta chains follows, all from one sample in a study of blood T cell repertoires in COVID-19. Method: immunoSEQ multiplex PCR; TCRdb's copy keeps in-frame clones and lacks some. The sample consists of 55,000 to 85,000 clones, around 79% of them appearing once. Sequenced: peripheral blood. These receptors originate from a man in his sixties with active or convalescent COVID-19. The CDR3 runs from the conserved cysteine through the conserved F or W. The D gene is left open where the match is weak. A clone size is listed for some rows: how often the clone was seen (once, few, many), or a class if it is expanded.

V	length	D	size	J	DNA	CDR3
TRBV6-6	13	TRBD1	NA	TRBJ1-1	TGTGCCAGCAGTGAGGCAGGGGGCACTGAAGCTTTCTTT	CASSEAGGTEAFF
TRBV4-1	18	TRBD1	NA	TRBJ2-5	TGCGCCAGCAGCCAAGATCAAGGTCGGACAGGGGTCGAAGAGACCCAGTACTTC	CASSQDQGRTGVEETQYF
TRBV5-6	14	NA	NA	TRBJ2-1	TGTGCCAGCAGCTTACCGATTAGGAGGAATGAGCAGTTCTTC	CASSLPIRRNEQFF
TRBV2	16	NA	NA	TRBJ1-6	TGTGCCAGCAGTGAAGCTCCGGGACACCTTAATTCACCCCTCCACTTT	CASSEAPGHLNSPLHF
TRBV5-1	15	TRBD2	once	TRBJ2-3	TGCGCCAGCAGCCTACTAGCGGGGGACACAGATACGCAGTATTTT	CASSLLAGDTDTQYF
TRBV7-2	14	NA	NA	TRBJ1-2	TGTGCCAGCAGCTTAGCCGATGCGATCTATGGCTACACCTTC	CASSLADAIYGYTF
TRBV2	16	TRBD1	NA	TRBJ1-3	TGTGCCAGCACGGGACAGGGGGCCCTCTCTGGAAACACCATATATTTT	CASTGQGALSGNTIYF
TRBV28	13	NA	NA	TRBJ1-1	TGTGCCAGCACCCTCGAGATGAGCACTGAAGCTTTCTTT	CASTLEMSTEAFF
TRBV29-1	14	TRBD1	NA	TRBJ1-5	TGCAGCGTTAGGGCAGGGGGCAACAATCAGCCCCAGCATTTT	CSVRAGGNNQPQHF
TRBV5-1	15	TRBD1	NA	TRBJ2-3	TGCGCCAGCAGCTTCCGGGACAGGGGTATAGATACGCAGTATTTT	CASSFRDRGIDTQYF
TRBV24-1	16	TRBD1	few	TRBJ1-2	TGTGCCACCAGTGAGGCCGGACAGGGACGAAGGGGTGGCTACACCTTC	CATSEAGQGRRGGYTF
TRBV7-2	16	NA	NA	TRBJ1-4	TGTGCCAGCAGCCAGGAGAGGGATGCAACTAATGAAAAACTGTTTTTT	CASSQERDATNEKLFF
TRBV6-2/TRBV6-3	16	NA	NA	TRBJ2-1	TGTGCCAGCAGTTACTCCTCAGGGTTTCCCTTGGATGAGCAGTTCTTC	CASSYSSGFPLDEQFF
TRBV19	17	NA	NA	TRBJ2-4	TGTGCCAGTAGTATAGTTGGACTTTCGGGCACCAAAAACATTCAGTACTTC	CASSIVGLSGTKNIQYF
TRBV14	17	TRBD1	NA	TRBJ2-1	TGTGCCAGCAGCCCCCGGACAGGGCAACGATCCTACAATGAGCAGTTCTTC	CASSPRTGQRSYNEQFF
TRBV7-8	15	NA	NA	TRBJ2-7	TGTGCCAGCAGCTTAGCGCCGGGAGTAAACTACGAGCAGTACTTC	CASSLAPGVNYEQYF
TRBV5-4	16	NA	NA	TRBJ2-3	TGTGCCAGCAGCCCAGAACGACATCTATCCACAGATACGCAGTATTTT	CASSPERHLSTDTQYF
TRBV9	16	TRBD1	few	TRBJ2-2	TGTGCCAGCAGCGTAGTAGGGACAGGGGGCACCGGGGAGCTGTTTTTT	CASSVVGTGGTGELFF
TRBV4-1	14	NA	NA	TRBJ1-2	TGCGCCAGCAGCCAAGATGAACAGAGCTATGGCTACACCTTC	CASSQDEQSYGYTF
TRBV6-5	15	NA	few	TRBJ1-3	TGTGCCAGCAGTTACTCGCGGACACCTGGAAACACCATATATTTT	CASSYSRTPGNTIYF
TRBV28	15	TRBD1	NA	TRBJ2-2	TGTGCCAGCAGCTGGGGACAGCCGAGCACCGGGGAGCTGTTTTTT	CASSWGQPSTGELFF
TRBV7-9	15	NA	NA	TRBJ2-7	TGTGCCAGCAGCTCCTTCGGAGTTGAGGCCTACGAGCAGTACTTC	CASSSFGVEAYEQYF
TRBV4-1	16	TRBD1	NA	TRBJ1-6	TGCGCCAGCAGCCAAGAAGGGGGCCGGTATAATTCACCCCTCCACTTT	CASSQEGGRYNSPLHF
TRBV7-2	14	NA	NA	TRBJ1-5	TGTGCCAGCAGCGTAACAGGTCGGGATCAGCCCCAGCATTTT	CASSVTGRDQPQHF
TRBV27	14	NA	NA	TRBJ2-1	TGTGCCAGCAGAAACTACCGACAGAGCAATGAGCAGTTCTTC	CASRNYRQSNEQFF
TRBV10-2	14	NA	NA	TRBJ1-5	TGCGCCAGCACCAACGGTTATAGCAATCAGCCCCAGCATTTT	CASTNGYSNQPQHF
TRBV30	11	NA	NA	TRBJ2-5	TGTGCCTGGGACGGAGGGGAGACCCAGTACTTC	CAWDGGETQYF
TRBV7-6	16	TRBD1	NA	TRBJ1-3	TGTGCCAGCAGCCCGGGACAGTCCTTCTCTGGAAACACCATATATTTT	CASSPGQSFSGNTIYF
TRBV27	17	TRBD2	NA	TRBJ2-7	TGTGCCAGCAGCCGTTCGGGACTAGCGGGGGGAGGAAGGGAGCAGTACTTC	CASSRSGLAGGGREQYF
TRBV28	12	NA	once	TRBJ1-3	TGTGCCAGCAGGGGGCCTGGAAACACCATATATTTT	CASRGPGNTIYF
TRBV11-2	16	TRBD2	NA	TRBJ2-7	TGTGCCAGCAGCCAACTAGCGGGGGGCAACTCCTACGAGCAGTACTTC	CASSQLAGGNSYEQYF
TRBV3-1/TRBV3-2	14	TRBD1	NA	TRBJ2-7	TGTGCCAGCAGCCATTTTGGCAGGGGGAACGAGCAGTACTTC	CASSHFGRGNEQYF
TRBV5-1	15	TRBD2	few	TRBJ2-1	TGCGCCAGCAGCTGGACGACTAGCGGGGGGCCTGAGCAGTTCTTC	CASSWTTSGGPEQFF
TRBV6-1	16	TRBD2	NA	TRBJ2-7	TGTGCCAGCAGTGAAGCCCCTAGCGGGGGGGCAATCGAGCAGTACTTC	CASSEAPSGGAIEQYF
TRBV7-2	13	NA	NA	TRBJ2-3	TGTGCCAGCAGCACAACGCCTAGAGATACGCAGTATTTT	CASSTTPRDTQYF
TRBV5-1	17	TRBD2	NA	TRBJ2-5	TGCGCCAGCAGCTGGAACACACAGCGGGGGGACCAAGAGACCCAGTACTTC	CASSWNTQRGDQETQYF
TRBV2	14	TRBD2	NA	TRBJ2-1	TGTGCCAGCAGTTCCCTGCGGGGGGGAAATGAGCAGTTCTTC	CASSSLRGGNEQFF
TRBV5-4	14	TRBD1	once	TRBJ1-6	TGTGCCAGCGCCGTAGGGACAGGGGCTTCACCCCTCCACTTT	CASAVGTGASPLHF
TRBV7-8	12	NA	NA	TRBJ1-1	TGTGCCAGCAGCACGGACAGTACTGAAGCTTTCTTT	CASSTDSTEAFF
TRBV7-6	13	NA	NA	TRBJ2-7	TGTGCCAGCAGCTTATCGGGGGGCGGTGAGCAGTACTTC	CASSLSGGGEQYF
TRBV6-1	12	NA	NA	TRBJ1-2	TGTGCCAGCAGTGAAGTGGGAGGGGACTACACCTTC	CASSEVGGDYTF
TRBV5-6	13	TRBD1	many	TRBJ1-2	TGTGCCAGCAGCACAACAGGGGGCGATGGCTACACCTTC	CASSTTGGDGYTF
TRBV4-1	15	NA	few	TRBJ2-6	TGCGCCAGCAGCCAACTCTCCTCTGGGGCCAACGTCCTGACTTTC	CASSQLSSGANVLTF